The 13 T cell receptor beta chains below were found in one sample sequenced in a study of OX40 agonist ivuxolimab in advanced cancers. Clones were read by immunoSEQ multiplex PCR, and TCRdb kept only the in-frame ones, dropping some. Of about 40,000 clones listed, roughly 84% were seen once; the top ten hold around a fifth. Sequencing used CD4+ or CD8+ T cells sorted from blood, obtained in a trial of the OX40 agonist ivuxolimab. The origin of the receptors is an adult with an advanced solid tumor such as melanoma, head and neck, liver or kidney cancer.

This chain connects TRBV7-6 to TRBJ2-3; no definite D call. Germline V gene data show CDR1 as SGHVS and CDR2 as FNYEAQ. Trimming removed 5 bases at V and 1 base at J, with 16 bases between. CDR3 size: 16 residues. The CDR3 loop is CASSLNPGPGTDTQYF. Here the CDR3 DNA reads TGTGCCAGCAGCCTGAACCCGGGCCCAGGCACAGATACGCAGTATTTT.

A single count supports this clone. V is TRBV9 and J is TRBJ1-1, with D perhaps TRBD1 (6 bases). This CDR3 contains 15 residues. Trimming removed 0 bases from V and 0 bases from J, with 9 bases in between. Germline V gives CDR1 SGDLS, CDR2 YYNGEE. CDR3 DNA sequence: TGTGCCAGCAGCGTAGACGGGACACTGAACACTGAAGCTTTCTTT. Amino acids: CASSVDGTLNTEAFF.

The chain is built from TRBV4-3 and TRBJ1-5; D not certain. The CDR3 consists of 13 residues. The germline gives CDR1 LGHNA, CDR2 YSLEER. V was shortened by 0 bases and J by 9 bases, with 9 bases between the two germline ends. CDR3 sequence (DNA): TGCGCCAGCAGCCAAGATGAGGGTTGGCCCCAGCATTTT. Translating it yields CASSQDEGWPQHF.

This clone appeared a single time. This chain connects TRBV9 to TRBJ1-6, with 9 nucleotides matching TRBD1. The length of the CDR3 is 18 residues. V trimming: 3 bases; J trimming: 7 bases; junction bases outside the gene matches: 14. Germline loops: CDR1 SGDLS, CDR2 YYNGEE. For the CDR3, the DNA is TGTGCCAGCAGCGAAACCGGGACAGGGAGGATGGGAAATTCACCCCTCCACTTT. This translates into CASSETGTGRMGNSPLHF.

This clone showed up just once. The genes are TRBV9 and TRBJ1-3; D unresolved. Trimming took off 3 bases at V and 2 bases at J, with 9 bases between the two ends. This CDR3 is built from 14 residues. The V gene's germline CDR1 is SGDLS and CDR2 YYNGEE. Here the CDR3 DNA reads TGTGCCAGCAGCGAAGTTACTACTGGAAACACCATATATTTT. Translation gives CASSEVTTGNTIYF.

The chain couples TRBV29-1 to TRBJ2-1, with 8 nucleotides matching TRBD1. The germline CDR1 and CDR2 sequences are SQVTM and ANQGSEA. V gave up 6 bases and J gave up 5 bases; unmatched junction bases: 6. The CDR3 length is 13 residues. CDR3: CSVPGQVDNEQFF. In DNA, the CDR3 is TGCAGCGTCCCGGGACAGGTCGACAATGAGCAGTTCTTC.

This chain connects TRBV18 to TRBJ2-5, with D maybe TRBD2 (5 bases). V was cut by 3 bases and J by 0 bases, with 17 bases left in between. The CDR3 has 17 residues. CDR1 and CDR2 from the germline V gene are KGHSH and LQKENI. DNA of the CDR3: TGTGCCAGCTCACCCCGAGCGGACCTCCGGGACCAAGAGACCCAGTACTTC. It specifies CASSPRADLRDQETQYF.

The rearrangement uses TRBV10-3 and TRBJ2-1; the match to TRBD1 covers 11 bases. CDR1 ENHRY and CDR2 SYGVKD come from the germline V gene. V dropped 11 bases and J dropped 5; count of bases not matched to a gene: 8. The CDR3 is 14 residues long. In DNA form, the CDR3 reads TGTGCCGCCCGTGGACAGGGGGCGGACAATGAGCAGTTCTTC. It translates to CAARGQGADNEQFF.

This sequence joins TRBV9 and TRBJ1-2; D unresolved. The CDR3 extends over 12 amino acids. Germline values: CDR1 SGDLS, CDR2 YYNGEE. The V and J ends lost 0 bases and 4 bases respectively, with 4 bases between them. This chain's CDR3 is CASSVGLYGYTF. The DNA for the CDR3 is TGTGCCAGCAGCGTAGGCCTCTATGGCTACACCTTC.

V gene TRBV11-3 combines with J gene TRBJ2-7, with TRBD1 as a possible D gene (6 bases). The germline V gene has CDR1 SGHNT and CDR2 YENEEA. V was clipped by 5 bases and J by 2 bases, with 13 bases between them. The CDR3 consists of 14 residues. The CDR3 DNA reads as TGTGCCAGCAGCCGGTCACAGGGTGCCTACGAGCAGTACTTC. Encoded protein: CASSRSQGAYEQYF. Full variable domain (outside the CDR3, taken from reference TRBV11-3 and TRBJ2-7): EAGVVQSPRYKIIEKKQPVAFWCNPISGHNTLYWYLQNLGQGPELLIRYENEEAVDDSQLPKDRFSAERLKGVDSTLKIQPAELGDSAVYLCASSRSQGAYEQYFGPGTRLTVT.

This clone was recorded once. This chain uses TRBV12-2 with TRBJ2-2; TRBD2 is the table's D call, not checked against the DNA. TRBV12-2 is a recognized pseudogene. CDR3 size: 16 residues. CDR3 protein: CASSKHSGDPTGELFF. The CDR3 coding sequence is TGTGCCAGCAGCAAACACAGCGGGGACCCCACCGGGGAGCTGTTTTTT.

V gene TRBV27 combines with J gene TRBJ2-7, with D hard to call. V was trimmed by 3 bases and J by 0 bases, leaving 6 bases between them. This CDR3 spans 13 amino acids. Germline assignment: CDR1 MNHEY and CDR2 SMNVEV (reference sequence). CDR3 loop: CASSFALSYEQYF. DNA of the CDR3: TGTGCCAGCAGTTTTGCCCTCTCCTACGAGCAGTACTTC.

This chain connects TRBV6-1 to TRBJ1-2; D gene ambiguous. The V end was cut by 5 bases, the J end by 6 bases, with 10 bases between. The CDR3 contains 12 residues. Per the germline V gene, CDR1 is MNHNS and CDR2 is SASEGT. The CDR3 here is CASSSNRDGYTF. The CDR3, as DNA: TGTGCCAGCAGTTCCAACAGAGATGGCTACACCTTC.